This T cell receptor (beta chain) was recovered during a study of beta chain features in type 1 diabetes. A remark on this clone: Its specificity is unknown.

Germline CDR1 is SGHNT and CDR2 is YYREEE (reference sequence). This CDR3 spans 14 amino acids. V was pared by 4 bases and J by 2 bases, with 13 bases between. Study outcomes and limitations: Reads derived from cDNA could over-represent cells showing high TCR expression. For Type 1 diabetes patients, all four CD4+ subsets carried TCRB CDR3s that were moderately but significantly shorter.

Expressed TCRB transcripts got sequenced, as all isolated RNA was reverse transcribed. Data came from immunoSEQ multiplex PCR; TCRdb stores just in-frame clones and leaves some out. Of about 710,000 clones in the sample, over 13% were seen once. V is TRBV5-4 and J is TRBJ2-7, with D possibly called TRBD1 or TRBD2 (5 bases each). This clonotype was obtained from a man younger than 35 with type 1 diabetes. The sequenced sample was naive CD4+ T cells from blood. The CDR3 loop reads CASSPGLGAYEQYF. CDR3 sequence (DNA): TGTGCCAGCAGCCCCGGACTGGGGGCCTACGAGCAGTACTTC. The complete variable domain, with remaining parts taken from reference TRBV5-4 and TRBJ2-7, reads ETGVTQSPTHLIKTRGQQVTLRCSSQSGHNTVSWYQQALGQGPQFIFQYYREEENGRGNFPPRFSGLQFPNYSSELNVNALELDDSALYLCASSPGLGAYEQYFGPGTRLTVT.